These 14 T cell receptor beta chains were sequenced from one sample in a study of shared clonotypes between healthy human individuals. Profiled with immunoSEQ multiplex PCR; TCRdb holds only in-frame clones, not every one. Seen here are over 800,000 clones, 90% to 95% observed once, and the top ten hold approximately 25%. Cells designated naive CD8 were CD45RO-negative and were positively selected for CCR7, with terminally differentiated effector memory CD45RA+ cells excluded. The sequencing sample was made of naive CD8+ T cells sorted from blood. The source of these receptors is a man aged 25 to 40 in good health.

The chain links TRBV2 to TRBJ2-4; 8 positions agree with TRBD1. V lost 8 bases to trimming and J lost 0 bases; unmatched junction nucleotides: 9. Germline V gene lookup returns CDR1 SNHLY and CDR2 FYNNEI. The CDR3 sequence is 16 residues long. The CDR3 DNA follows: TGTGCCAGCTCCCCGACAGGGGACATAGCCAAAAACATTCAGTACTTC. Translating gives CASSPTGDIAKNIQYF.

The CDR3 sequence: CASSPGHQVGGRVNEQFF. The CDR3 nucleotides read TGTGCCAGCAGTCCGGGACACCAAGTGGGCGGGAGGGTCAATGAGCAGTTCTTC. The chain recombines TRBV28 with TRBJ2-1, with 9 positions matching TRBD2. CDR1 MDHEN and CDR2 SYDVKM come from the germline V gene. J lost 6 bases, V lost 5 bases, and 17 bases had no gene match. The CDR3 has 18 residues.

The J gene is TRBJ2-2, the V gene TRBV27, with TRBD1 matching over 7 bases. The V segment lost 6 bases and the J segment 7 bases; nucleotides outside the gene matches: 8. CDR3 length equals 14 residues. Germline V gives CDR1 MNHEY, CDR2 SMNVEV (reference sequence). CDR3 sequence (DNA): TGTGCCAGCAGCGCAGGGGGACGTGGCGGGGAGCTGTTTTTT. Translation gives CASSAGGRGGELFF.

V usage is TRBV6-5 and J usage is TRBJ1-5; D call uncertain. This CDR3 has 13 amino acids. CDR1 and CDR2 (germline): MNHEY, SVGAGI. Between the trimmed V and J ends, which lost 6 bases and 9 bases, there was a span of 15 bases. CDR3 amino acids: CASREGVLLPQHF. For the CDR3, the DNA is TGTGCCAGCAGGGAGGGCGTGCTTCTGCCCCAGCATTTT.

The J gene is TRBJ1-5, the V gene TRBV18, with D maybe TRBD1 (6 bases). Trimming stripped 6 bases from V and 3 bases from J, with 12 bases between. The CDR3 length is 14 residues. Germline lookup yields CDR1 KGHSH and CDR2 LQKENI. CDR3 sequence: CASSHRETNQPQHF. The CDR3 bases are TGTGCCAGCTCTCACAGGGAAACCAATCAGCCCCAGCATTTT.

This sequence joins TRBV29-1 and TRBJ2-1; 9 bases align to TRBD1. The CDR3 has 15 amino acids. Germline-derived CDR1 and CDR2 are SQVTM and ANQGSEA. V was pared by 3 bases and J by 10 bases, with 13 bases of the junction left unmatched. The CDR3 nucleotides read TGCAGCGTTGACCATTCATGGGACAGGGTTCGCGAGCAGTTCTTC. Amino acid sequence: CSVDHSWDRVREQFF.

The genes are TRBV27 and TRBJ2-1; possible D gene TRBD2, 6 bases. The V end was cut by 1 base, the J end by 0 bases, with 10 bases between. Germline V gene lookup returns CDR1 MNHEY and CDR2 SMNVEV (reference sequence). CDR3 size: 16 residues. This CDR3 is CASSLLGGGSYNEQFF. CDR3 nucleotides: TGTGCCAGCAGTTTATTGGGGGGAGGCTCCTACAATGAGCAGTTCTTC.

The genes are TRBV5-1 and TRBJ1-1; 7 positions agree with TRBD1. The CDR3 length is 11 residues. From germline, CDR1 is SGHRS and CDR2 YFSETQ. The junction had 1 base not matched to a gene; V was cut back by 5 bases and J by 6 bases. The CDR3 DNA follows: TGCGCCAGCAGGCAGGGGGCTGAAGCTTTCTTT. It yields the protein CASRQGAEAFF.

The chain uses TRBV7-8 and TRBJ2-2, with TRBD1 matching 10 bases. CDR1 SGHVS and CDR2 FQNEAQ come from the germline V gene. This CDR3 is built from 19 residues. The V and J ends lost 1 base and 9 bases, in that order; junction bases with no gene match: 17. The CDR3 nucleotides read TGTGCCAGCAGCTTAGGTTCGACGACGACAGGGGGCACCAGGAGGGAGCTGTTTTTT. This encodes CASSLGSTTTGGTRRELFF.

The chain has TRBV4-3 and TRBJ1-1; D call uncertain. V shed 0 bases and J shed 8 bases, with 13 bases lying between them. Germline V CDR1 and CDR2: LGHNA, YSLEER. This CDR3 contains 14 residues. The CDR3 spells CASSQENWAGEAFF. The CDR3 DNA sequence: TGCGCCAGCAGCCAAGAAAATTGGGCCGGGGAAGCTTTCTTT.

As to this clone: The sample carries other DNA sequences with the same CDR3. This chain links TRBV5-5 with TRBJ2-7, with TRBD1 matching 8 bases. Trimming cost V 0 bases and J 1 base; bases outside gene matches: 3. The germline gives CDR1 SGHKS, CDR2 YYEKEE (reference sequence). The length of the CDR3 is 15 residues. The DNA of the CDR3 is TGTGCCAGCAGCTTGGAAGGGACAGGTTCCTACGAGCAGTACTTC. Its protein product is CASSLEGTGSYEQYF. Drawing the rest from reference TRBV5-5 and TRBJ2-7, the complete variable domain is DAGVTQSPTHLIKTRGQQVTLRCSPISGHKSVSWYQQVLGQGPQFIFQYYEKEERGRGNFPDRFSARQFPNYSSELNVNALLLGDSALYLCASSLEGTGSYEQYFGPGTRLTVT.

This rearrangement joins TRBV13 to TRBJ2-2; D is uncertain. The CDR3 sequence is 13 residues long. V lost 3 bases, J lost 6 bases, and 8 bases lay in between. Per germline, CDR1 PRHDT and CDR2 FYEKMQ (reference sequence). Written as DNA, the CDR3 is TGTGCCAGCAGCTTCCCCGGGTCCGGGGAGCTGTTTTTT. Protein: CASSFPGSGELFF.

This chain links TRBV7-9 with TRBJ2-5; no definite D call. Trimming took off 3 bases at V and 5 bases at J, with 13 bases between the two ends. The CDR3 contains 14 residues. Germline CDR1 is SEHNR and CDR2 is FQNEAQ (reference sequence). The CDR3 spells CASSFTQIMETQYF. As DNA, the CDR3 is TGTGCCAGCAGCTTTACACAGATCATGGAGACCCAGTACTTC.

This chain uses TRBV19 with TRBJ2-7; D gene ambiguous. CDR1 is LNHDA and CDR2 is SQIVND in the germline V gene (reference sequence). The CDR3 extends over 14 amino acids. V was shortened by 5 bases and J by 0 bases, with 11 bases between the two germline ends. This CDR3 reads CASSVSASSYEQYF. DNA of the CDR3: TGTGCCAGTAGTGTGTCAGCGAGCTCCTACGAGCAGTACTTC. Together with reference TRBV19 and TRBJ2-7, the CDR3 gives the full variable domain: DGGITQSPKYLFRKEGQNVTLSCEQNLNHDAMYWYRQDPGQGLRLIYYSQIVNDFQKGDIAEGYSVSREKKESFPLTVTSAQKNPTAFYLCASSVSASSYEQYFGPGTRLTVT.